This entry features one T cell receptor (beta chain) sequence. The sample is drawn from a study of shared clonotypes between healthy human individuals. This CDR3 comprises 15 residues. With 1 base removed from V and 4 bases from J, the gap between germline ends came to 15 bases. Per the germline V gene, CDR1 is SGHRS and CDR2 is YFSETQ. Over several immunoSEQ plates, each subset's genomic DNA was distributed in even portions. TCRdb's copy holds only in-frame clones and misses some; the assay was immunoSEQ multiplex PCR. The sample yields a few million clones, approximately 92% seen once. The sequence derives from a young man in good health. What was sequenced was naive CD4+ T cells sorted from blood. Subset: CD45RA+ positively selected. The V and J genes are TRBV5-1 and TRBJ2-7, with D possibly being TRBD2 (7 bases). CDR3 DNA: TGCGCCAGCAGCTTGAGTGGACAGCGGGGATACGAGCAGTACTTC. This sequence encodes CASSLSGQRGYEQYF.